The T cell receptor (beta chain) under discussion was sequenced for a study of PD-1 blockade in classical Hodgkin lymphoma. Each of the patients experienced relapse following autologous stem cell transplantation, and their brentuximab vedotin exposure differed. Germline V gene data show CDR1 as MNHNS and CDR2 as SASEGT. The CDR3 has 15 residues. V dropped 4 bases and J dropped 5 bases, with 17 bases sitting between them. This clone is a singleton in its sample. The target antigen is unknown. Findings of the study overall: Prior therapy or disease activity may underlie the repertoire differences, whose causes remain undefined. Diversity similar to that of newly diagnosed patients was seen at baseline in complete responders.

The data were produced by immunoSEQ multiplex PCR, yet TCRdb's version contains in-frame clones alone and is incomplete. Among some 100,000 clones listed, 75% to 90% were seen once. The chain joins TRBV6-1 to TRBJ1-2, with D maybe TRBD1 (6 bases). This sequence originates from a human donor with classical Hodgkin lymphoma. Sequencing used peripheral blood mononuclear cells (PBMCs), obtained before the second cycle of nivolumab. CDR3 sequence reads: CASSVGRGLGYGYTF. The CDR3 nucleotides are TGTGCCAGCAGTGTAGGTCGGGGGCTGGGGTATGGCTACACCTTC.